This section outlines one T cell receptor beta chain sequence together with its context. Sequencing was performed with immunoSEQ multiplex PCR; in TCRdb, only in-frame clones are kept and a portion is missing. The table lists 110,000 to 150,000 clones, approximately 94% of them singletons. This entry belongs to a study of cytomegalovirus exposure and HLA in healthy donors. The CDR3 is 15 residues long. J lost 2 bases, V lost 4 bases, and 7 bases had no gene match. Germline V gene data show CDR1 as SGHTS and CDR2 as YDEGEE. The clonotype originates from a young man in good health and CMV-seropositive. This rearrangement joins TRBV5-8 to TRBJ2-5, with 8 positions matching TRBD1. The sequencing input was PBMCs. DNA of the CDR3: TGTGCCAGCAGCGGACCGTGGACAGGGCAAGAGACCCAGTACTTC. Translated, it gives CASSGPWTGQETQYF.